Below, 16 T cell receptor beta chains from the same sample are listed, as sequenced in a study of blood T cell repertoires in COVID-19. Assay: immunoSEQ multiplex PCR; the TCRdb copy retains only in-frame clones and omits some. The sample records about 140,000 clones, 84% being singletons. Source material: PBMCs or T cells enriched from blood (not recorded which). These receptors originate from a woman aged 18-29 years who had been exposed to COVID-19.

Concerning this clone itself: The same CDR3 is also encoded by other DNA sequences in this sample. The chain is built from TRBV5-6 and TRBJ2-2, with 11 bases matching TRBD2. Losses at the gene ends were 3 bases for V and 5 bases for J; bases not matched to a gene: 3. The CDR3 runs to 15 residues. In germline, CDR1 is SGHDT, CDR2 YYEEEE. The CDR3 nucleotides are TGTGCCAGCAGCTCTTGGACTAGCGGGACCGGGGAGCTGTTTTTT. Its translation is CASSSWTSGTGELFF.

The chain joins TRBV7-7 to TRBJ2-2; tentatively, D is TRBD1 (6 bases). Germline-derived CDR1 and CDR2 are SSHAT and FNYEAQ (reference sequence). Trimming shortened V by 5 bases and J by 5 bases, and 12 bases separated the two germline ends. The CDR3 loop spans 14 amino acids. The CDR3 reads CASSPQGQTGELFF. CDR3 bases: TGTGCCAGCAGCCCTCAAGGACAGACCGGGGAGCTGTTTTTT.

The chain combines TRBV5-1 with TRBJ2-1; D perhaps matches TRBD1 (6 bases). The CDR3 sequence is 18 residues long. The V and J ends lost 0 bases and 0 bases respectively, with 16 bases between them. The germline CDR1 and CDR2 sequences are SGHRS and YFSETQ. The chain's CDR3 is CASSLARPDRSSYNEQFF. In DNA, the CDR3 is TGCGCCAGCAGCTTGGCCCGGCCCGACAGGAGCTCCTACAATGAGCAGTTCTTC.

The chain employs TRBV10-3 and TRBJ1-5; 7 bases agree with TRBD1. Germline V gene sequence: CDR1 ENHRY, CDR2 SYGVKD. The J segment lost 6 bases and the V segment lost 0 bases, leaving 8 bases of the junction unmatched. This CDR3 region has 16 residues. The CDR3 reads CAISESNRGLGQPQHF. The CDR3 coding sequence is TGTGCCATCAGTGAGTCTAATAGGGGGCTGGGTCAGCCCCAGCATTTT.

The chain employs TRBV5-6 and TRBJ2-2, with 9 positions matching TRBD1. V lost 2 bases to trimming and J lost 6 bases; unmatched junction nucleotides: 5. CDR1 is SGHDT and CDR2 is YYEEEE in the germline V gene. The CDR3 consists of 15 residues. CDR3 protein: CASSLGQGWSGELFF. The CDR3 coding sequence is TGTGCCAGCAGCTTAGGACAGGGGTGGTCCGGGGAGCTGTTTTTT.

This clone was counted once. The V call is TRBV28, the J call TRBJ1-1, with a tentative D call TRBD1 (5 bases). With 9 bases removed from V and 5 bases from J, the gap between germline ends came to 13 bases. The V gene's germline CDR1 is MDHEN and CDR2 SYDVKM. This CDR3 comprises 12 residues. The chain's CDR3 is CASVVGGTEAFF. The DNA for the CDR3 is TGTGCCAGTGTGGTGGGGGGAACTGAAGCTTTCTTT.

A single count supports this clone. The chain employs TRBV7-9 and TRBJ1-4; D not certain. The CDR3 is 15 residues long. Germline-derived CDR1 and CDR2 are SEHNR and FQNEAQ (reference sequence). V shed 1 base and J shed 4 bases, with 10 bases lying between them. The CDR3 DNA reads TGTGCCAGCAGCTTAGGGCAGGCCAGTAATGAAAAACTGTTTTTT. Translated, it gives CASSLGQASNEKLFF.

This clone came up once. The chain employs TRBV6-2 or TRBV6-3 and TRBJ1-1, with a weak D call TRBD1 (6 bases). Looked up from germline, CDR1 is MNHEY and CDR2 is SVGEGT. The CDR3 is 13 amino acids. The V end lost 6 bases, the J end lost 13 bases, and 21 bases lay between the germline ends. CDR3 nucleotide sequence: TGTGCCAGCAGCCAACAGGGCGCGCCGACGAATTTCTTT. Translation gives CASSQQGAPTNFF.

The chain carries TRBV5-6 and TRBJ1-5; 7 bases line up with TRBD1. Germline V gene lookup returns CDR1 SGHDT and CDR2 YYEEEE. V shed 5 bases and J 6 bases; nucleotides not matched to a gene: 8. The length of the CDR3 is 14 residues. The CDR3 coding sequence is TGTGCCAGCAGTTCCGGACAGGTTGGTCAGCCCCAGCATTTT. Translating gives CASSSGQVGQPQHF.

This clone was picked up one time. CDR3 sequence: CASSLGTSGTDTQYF. CDR3 sequence (DNA): TGTGCCAGCAGCTTAGGGACTAGCGGGACAGATACGCAGTATTTT. V usage is TRBV7-6 and J usage is TRBJ2-3, with 11 bases fitting TRBD2. V gave up 1 base and J gave up 3 bases; unmatched junction bases: 0. Germline CDR1 is SGHVS and CDR2 is FNYEAQ. CDR3 length: 15 amino acids.

The rearrangement links TRBV28 to TRBJ1-3; no definite D call. The CDR3 has 15 residues. Germline V lookup: CDR1 MDHEN, CDR2 SYDVKM. The V end was cut by 5 bases, the J end by 0 bases, with 11 bases between. Here the CDR3 DNA reads TGTGCCAGCAGTGTCGGGTCTTTCTCTGGAAACACCATATATTTT. This encodes CASSVGSFSGNTIYF.

This clone was counted a few times. The chain links TRBV10-3 to TRBJ2-7, with TRBD1 matching over 12 bases. The CDR3 runs 15 residues. The germline V gene has CDR1 ENHRY and CDR2 SYGVKD. Trimming removed 6 bases from V and 3 bases from J; junction bases left unmatched: 6. CDR3 nucleotides: TGTGCCATCAGATCCGGGACAGGGGGCGTCTACGAGCAGTACTTC. It is translated as CAIRSGTGGVYEQYF.

The chain combines TRBV30 with TRBJ1-1; 9 nucleotides match TRBD1. This CDR3 is built from 14 residues. After removal of 2 bases from V and 5 bases from J, the junction contained 6 bases not matched to a gene. Germline V CDR1 and CDR2: GTSNPN, SVGIG (reference sequence). CDR3 sequence reads: CAWSPGTGSTEAFF. In DNA, the CDR3 is TGTGCCTGGAGTCCTGGGACAGGGAGTACTGAAGCTTTCTTT. The full variable domain, completed using reference TRBV30 and TRBJ1-1, is SQTIHQWPATLVQPVGSPLSLECTVEGTSNPNLYWYRQAAGRGLQLLFYSVGIGQISSEVPQNLSASRPQDRQFILSSKKLLLSDSGFYLCAWSPGTGSTEAFFGQGTRLTVV.

This chain links TRBV4-3 with TRBJ1-1; D ambiguous. The CDR3 loop spans 16 amino acids. Germline V gene data show CDR1 as LGHNA and CDR2 as YSLEER. The V gene lost 4 bases and the J gene lost 1 base, with 16 bases spanning the gap. DNA for the CDR3: TGCGCCAGCAGCCCCCAGGCCAACCAGGCGAACACTGAAGCTTTCTTT. Its translation is CASSPQANQANTEAFF.

This chain links TRBV19 with TRBJ2-1; TRBD2 aligns across 8 bases. Germline assignment: CDR1 LNHDA and CDR2 SQIVND (reference sequence). V lost 2 bases, J lost 9 bases, and 3 bases stayed unmatched. CDR3 size: 13 residues. The CDR3 here is CASSISGSGEQFF. The CDR3, as DNA: TGTGCCAGTAGTATAAGCGGGAGTGGTGAGCAGTTCTTC.

This chain links TRBV30 with TRBJ1-1; no firm D call. The V gene lost 3 bases and the J gene lost 0 bases, with 14 bases spanning the gap. The CDR3 is 15 residues long. The germline V gene has CDR1 GTSNPN and CDR2 SVGIG (reference sequence). As DNA, the CDR3 is TGTGCCTGGAGACCCTTCCTGGCCCTGAACACTGAAGCTTTCTTT. It yields the protein CAWRPFLALNTEAFF.